This T cell receptor beta chain was observed in a study of T cells in Graves' hyperthyroidism and ophthalmopathy. Researchers took RNA transcripts and amplified the TCR beta CDR3 regions from them. A first-round RT-PCR of the TCR CDR3 used the HTBI primer set. TCRdb processed the multiplex PCR reads anew with MiXCR; each CDR3 protein has one entry. The table shows a few hundred thousand distinct CDR3 sequences, with under 20% occurring only once. Ophthalmopathy in the patients scored at least 3 on Clinical Activity Score and at least 4 on NOSPECS grade, lasting under 3 months. Based on clinical symptoms, serum thyroxine and TRAb, thyroid ultrasound and orbital computed tomography, diagnoses were reached. V was pared by 4 bases and J by 0 bases, with 14 bases between. CDR1 SGHNT and CDR2 YYREEE come from the germline V gene (reference sequence). This CDR3 has 17 residues.

The sample taken for sequencing was blood. The receptor was derived from a man in his late teens or twenties with Graves' ophthalmopathy. The chain joins TRBV5-4 to TRBJ1-6; the D is unclear. CDR3 DNA: TGTGCCAGCAGCGGTGGTACGACTATCTCCTATAATTCACCCCTCCACTTT. Its protein product is CASSGGTTISYNSPLHF. Supplemented by reference TRBV5-4 and TRBJ1-6, the full variable domain reads ETGVTQSPTHLIKTRGQQVTLRCSSQSGHNTVSWYQQALGQGPQFIFQYYREEENGRGNFPPRFSGLQFPNYSSELNVNALELDDSALYLCASSGGTTISYNSPLHFGNGTRLTVT.